This TCR beta chain was obtained from a study of T-cell memory formation after mild COVID-19. 5'RACE primed at constant segments yielded TCR alpha and TCR beta cDNA libraries bearing sample barcodes and UMIs. TCRdb reprocessed the 5' RACE reads via MiXCR and lists one record per CDR3 protein. In the table there are hundreds of thousands of distinct CDR3 sequences, roughly a fifth of which are singletons. This clonotype occurred a few times. Its target is not known. General study findings and limits: Later expanders leaned toward CD4+, whereas clones contracting from day 15 to 85 were balanced CD4/CD8. Confirmation of SARS-CoV-2 specificity was lacking for second-wave clones peaking day 37. Among contracting clones, CD4+ were mainly CM/EM and CD8+ enriched in EMRA.

Germline values: CDR1 SGHTA, CDR2 FQGNSA. V lost 3 bases, J lost 10 bases, and 16 bases lay in between. CDR3 length: 15 residues. This TCR was sampled from an adult woman who had mild COVID-19 (a few samples of this study predate the infection). Cell type and time point are not known. What was sequenced was PBMCs or a T cell subset sorted from them (not recorded which). The chain joins TRBV7-2 to TRBJ1-6; tentative D call: TRBD1 (6 bases). The CDR3 is CASSFGYGGGSPLHF. As DNA, the CDR3 is TGTGCCAGCAGCTTCGGTTATGGGGGCGGCTCACCCCTCCACTTT.